Each of the 30 T cell receptor beta chains below was sequenced from the same sample in a study of STAT5B mutations in CD4+ large granular lymphocyte leukemia. Generated by immunoSEQ multiplex PCR, the TCRdb table keeps only in-frame clones and is missing some. The profile covers 1,400 or so clones, with around 80% appearing a single time and around 79% taken by the ten largest. Source material: PBMCs. These receptors were taken from a man between 65 and 85 years old with CD4+ T-cell large granular lymphocyte leukemia.

The rearrangement uses TRBV10-2 and TRBJ2-2; no definite D call. The V gene lost 2 bases and the J gene lost 4 bases, with 5 bases spanning the gap. The germline V gene encodes CDR1 WSHSY and CDR2 SAAADI. This CDR3 is 13 amino acids long. CDR3: CASSEGVTGELFF. The DNA for the CDR3 is TGCGCCAGCAGTGAGGGGGTCACCGGGGAGCTGTTTTTT.

V gene TRBV6-5 combines with J gene TRBJ2-3; possible D gene TRBD1, 6 bases. In germline, CDR1 is MNHEY, CDR2 SVGAGI. Trimming took 6 bases from V and 0 from J, leaving 13 bases between them. This CDR3 is built from 15 residues. The chain's CDR3 is CASSQGLSSTDTQYF. The DNA for the CDR3 is TGTGCCAGCAGCCAGGGGTTGTCTAGCACAGATACGCAGTATTTT.

The gene calls are TRBV5-1 and TRBJ2-2; tentatively, D is TRBD2 (5 bases). The CDR3 is 15 amino acids. V was pared by 0 bases and J by 4 bases, with 10 bases between. From germline, CDR1 is SGHRS and CDR2 YFSETQ. The CDR3 sequence: CASSLGRRGTGELFF. As DNA, the CDR3 is TGCGCCAGCAGCTTGGGCCGTCGGGGCACCGGGGAGCTGTTTTTT.

The chain couples TRBV7-2 to TRBJ2-5, with D perhaps TRBD1 or TRBD2 (5 bases each). Germline V CDR1 and CDR2: SGHTA, FQGNSA. Trimming pared 3 bases from V and 4 bases from J, leaving 15 bases between. CDR3 length: 15 residues. CDR3 region: CASSFQGGGRETQYF. CDR3 nucleotide sequence: TGTGCCAGCAGCTTTCAGGGTGGAGGCCGAGAGACCCAGTACTTC.

The chain employs TRBV29-1 and TRBJ1-3; 7 nucleotides match TRBD1. Germline V CDR1 and CDR2: SQVTM, ANQGSEA. V was clipped by 6 bases and J by 2 bases; unmatched bases: 7. The CDR3 has 14 residues. CDR3 sequence reads: CSVGQGGTGNTIYF. The CDR3 nucleotides are TGCAGCGTGGGCCAGGGGGGGACTGGAAACACCATATATTTT. The entire variable domain, with the rest obtained from reference TRBV29-1 and TRBJ1-3, is as follows: SAVISQKPSRDICQRGTSLTIQCQVDSQVTMMFWYRQQPGQSLTLIATANQGSEATYESGFVIDKFPISRPNLTFSTLTVSNMSPEDSSIYLCSVGQGGTGNTIYFGEGSWLTVV.

The V and J genes are TRBV2 and TRBJ1-1; no definite D call. In germline, CDR1 is SNHLY, CDR2 FYNNEI. The V gene lost 7 bases and the J gene lost 1 base, with 10 bases spanning the gap. The CDR3 covers 13 residues. The CDR3 nucleotides read TGTGCCAGCAAGGAGGGAGGGAACACTGAAGCTTTCTTT. Translation: CASKEGGNTEAFF.

Only a few counts were recorded for this clone. The chain combines TRBV19 with TRBJ1-5; D unresolved. V was cut by 5 bases and J by 6 bases, with 11 bases left in between. The CDR3 totals 13 residues. Germline CDR1 and CDR2: LNHDA and SQIVND (reference sequence). CDR3 in DNA: TGTGCCAGTAGTGAGGGCGAAGGTCAGCCCCAGCATTTT. As protein: CASSEGEGQPQHF.

This chain uses TRBV10-3 with TRBJ2-7, with TRBD1 identical over 12 bases. Germline V gene sequence: CDR1 ENHRY, CDR2 SYGVKD. The junction had 3 bases not matched to a gene; V was cut back by 7 bases and J by 2 bases. The CDR3 runs to 14 residues. The CDR3 DNA is TGTGCCATCAAGGGGACAGGGGGCACCTACGAGCAGTACTTC. Amino acid sequence: CAIKGTGGTYEQYF.

This clone was observed a single time. V gene TRBV11-1 combines with J gene TRBJ2-1, with D tentatively TRBD1 or TRBD2 (5 bases each). This CDR3 spans 16 amino acids. Trimming shortened V by 2 bases and J by 6 bases, and 17 bases separated the two germline ends. Germline V gene data show CDR1 as SGHAT and CDR2 as FQDESV (reference sequence). CDR3 bases: TGTGCCAGCAGCTTAAGGCCAGAGGGGTCCCCCAATGAGCAGTTCTTC. It translates to CASSLRPEGSPNEQFF.

The chain is built from TRBV5-4 and TRBJ2-3, with 13 positions matching TRBD2. After removal of 3 bases from V and 7 bases from J, the junction contained 8 bases not matched to a gene. Looked up from germline, CDR1 is SGHNT and CDR2 is YYREEE (reference sequence). This CDR3 contains 16 residues. This CDR3 is CASSSGLAGEVYTQYF. CDR3 sequence (DNA): TGTGCCAGCAGCTCCGGACTAGCGGGAGAGGTATATACGCAGTATTTT.

CDR3 DNA sequence: TGTGCCAGCAGCCAAGCCGGGACAGGGGCAGGGCAGCCCCAGCATTTT. It specifies CASSQAGTGAGQPQHF. The V gene is TRBV4-2, the J gene TRBJ1-5; 10 positions match TRBD1. The CDR3 consists of 16 residues. With V trimmed by 1 base and J by 7 bases, 7 bases remained unmatched. The germline gives CDR1 LGHNA, CDR2 YNFKEQ.

This clone appeared once. The rearrangement uses TRBV6-4 and TRBJ2-2; D might be TRBD2 (5 bases). Trimming stripped 4 bases from V and 5 bases from J, with 11 bases between. CDR1 MRHNA and CDR2 SNTAGT come from the germline V gene. The CDR3 has 14 residues. As DNA, the CDR3 is TGTGCCAGCAGTGCCTCGCCGGGGACCGGGGAGCTGTTTTTT. Translating it yields CASSASPGTGELFF.

This clone occurred a few times. V usage is TRBV11-2 and J usage is TRBJ1-1, with a weak D call TRBD1 (5 bases). The CDR3 totals 13 residues. V lost 7 bases, J lost 5 bases, and 14 bases lay in between. Germline CDR1 is SGHAT and CDR2 is FQNNGV. The CDR3 DNA reads TGTGCCAGCACCCCAGGGATATTAACTGAAGCTTTCTTT. It is translated as CASTPGILTEAFF.

The V and J genes are TRBV7-2 and TRBJ1-2; 7 bases are shared with TRBD1. Germline V gene sequence: CDR1 SGHTA, CDR2 FQGNSA. The CDR3 sequence is 14 residues long. Unmatched junction bases numbered 9, after V lost 3 bases and J lost 8 bases. DNA for the CDR3: TGTGCCAGCAGCTTGACGGACAGGAGAGACGGCTACACCTTC. Protein product: CASSLTDRRDGYTF. The full variable domain, rest sourced from reference TRBV7-2 and TRBJ1-2, is GAGVSQSPSNKVTEKGKDVELRCDPISGHTALYWYRQSLGQGLEFLIYFQGNSAPDKSGLPSDRFSAERTGGSVSTLTIQRTQQEDSAVYLCASSLTDRRDGYTFGSGTRLTVV.

CDR3 protein: CASSHTGVAEAFF. The CDR3, as DNA: TGCGCCAGCAGCCATACAGGGGTCGCTGAAGCTTTCTTT. The chain carries TRBV4-3 and TRBJ1-1; TRBD1 matches 7 bases. The germline V gene has CDR1 LGHNA and CDR2 YSLEER. This CDR3 is built from 13 residues. V shed 3 bases, J shed 6 bases, and the junction held 4 bases outside the gene matches.

The chain carries TRBV7-2 and TRBJ2-1; 13 bases line up with TRBD2. V lost 0 bases and J lost 8; bases outside the gene matches: 1. Germline CDR1 and CDR2: SGHTA and FQGNSA. There are 15 residues in the CDR3. The CDR3 is CASSLAGTSGDEQFF. CDR3 nucleotides: TGTGCCAGCAGCTTAGCGGGGACTAGCGGGGATGAGCAGTTCTTC.

The chain employs TRBV21-1 and TRBJ2-2; TRBD1 is taken as the D call from the table, unchecked against the DNA. TRBV21-1 is an annotated pseudogene. CDR3 length equals 17 residues. CDR3 DNA: TGTGCCAGCCGCCTTTGCTGGACAAGGGTGAACACCGGGGAGCTGTTTTTT. Protein product: CASRLCWTRVNTGELFF.

The table lists this clone with a few counts. An end of the junction does not agree with germline; a read error may underlie this. This chain uses TRBV11-2 with TRBJ1-1; D call uncertain. This CDR3 contains 18 residues. Germline V gene data show CDR1 as SGHAT and CDR2 as FQNNGV. The CDR3 sequence: CASSLDGRRRVNGTEAFF. CDR3 in DNA: TGTGCCAGCAGCCTAGACGGACGACGGCGGGTCAACGGCACTGAAGCTTTCTTT.

CDR3 loop: CASSELGGRGETQYF. The DNA of the CDR3 is TGTGCCAGCAGTGAATTAGGTGGAAGGGGGGAGACCCAGTACTTC. The chain recombines TRBV2 with TRBJ2-5, with a tentative D call TRBD1 (6 bases). Looked up from germline, CDR1 is SNHLY and CDR2 is FYNNEI. The CDR3 runs to 15 residues. The germline V and J ends were trimmed by 2 bases and 5 bases, with 15 bases remaining between them.

The chain uses TRBV11-1 and TRBJ1-3, with 7 bases fitting TRBD1. This CDR3 has 15 residues. After removal of 4 bases from V and 5 bases from J, the junction contained 8 bases not matched to a gene. Germline V gene lookup returns CDR1 SGHAT and CDR2 FQDESV (reference sequence). In DNA, the CDR3 is TGTGCCAGCAGCTCAAGGGTGACAGGGCGAAACACCATATATTTT. Its protein product is CASSSRVTGRNTIYF.

The chain employs TRBV18 and TRBJ2-5, with D maybe TRBD1 (5 bases). Trimming stripped 3 bases from V and 5 bases from J, with 13 bases between. In germline, CDR1 is KGHSH, CDR2 LQKENI. The CDR3 consists of 14 residues. The CDR3 loop is CASSPGSGMETQYF. CDR3 DNA sequence: TGTGCCAGCTCACCTGGCTCAGGGATGGAGACCCAGTACTTC. The full variable domain, in which reference TRBV18 and TRBJ2-5 provide the parts outside the CDR3, is NAGVMQNPRHLVRRRGQEARLRCSPMKGHSHVYWYRQLPEEGLKFMVYLQKENIIDESGMPKERFSAEFPKEGPSILRIQQVVRGDSAAYFCASSPGSGMETQYFGPGTRLLVL.

This chain connects TRBV28 to TRBJ2-7; tentatively, D is TRBD1 (6 bases). The CDR3 has 15 residues. The germline V gene has CDR1 MDHEN and CDR2 SYDVKM. V was pared by 4 bases and J by 6 bases, with 19 bases between. The CDR3 is CASSSPTGRSGEQYF. As DNA, the CDR3 is TGTGCCAGCAGTTCCCCCACAGGGCGGAGCGGCGAGCAGTACTTC.

This chain connects TRBV29-1 to TRBJ2-1, with D possibly being TRBD1 (5 bases). This CDR3 is built from 11 residues. V shed 4 bases and J shed 6 bases, with 7 bases lying between them. In germline, CDR1 is SQVTM, CDR2 ANQGSEA. The CDR3 loop reads CSVGQGNEQFF. The CDR3 nucleotides read TGCAGCGTTGGCCAGGGCAATGAGCAGTTCTTC.

This chain links TRBV7-3 with TRBJ2-1; 10 bases are shared with TRBD1. The CDR3 contains 15 residues. V gave up 5 bases and J gave up 8 bases; unmatched junction bases: 9. The V gene's germline CDR1 is SGHTA and CDR2 FQGTGA. In nucleotides, the CDR3 is TGTGCCAGCAGCATCGGACAGGGGGGGAGAGATGAGCAGTTCTTC. Translated: CASSIGQGGRDEQFF.

The chain has TRBV7-2 and TRBJ1-2; the D gene is possibly TRBD1 (5 bases). Trimming shortened V by 3 bases and J by 1 base, and 6 bases separated the two germline ends. The length of the CDR3 is 13 residues. CDR1 and CDR2 from the germline V gene are SGHTA and FQGNSA. CDR3 nucleotide sequence: TGTGCCAGCAGCTTCGACAGTAACTATGGCTACACCTTC. It specifies CASSFDSNYGYTF.

This clone was seen only a few times. V is TRBV4-1 and J is TRBJ1-4, with 7 bases identical to TRBD1. Unmatched junction bases numbered 4, after V lost 4 bases and J lost 5 bases. The CDR3 covers 14 residues. Germline V gene lookup returns CDR1 MGHRA and CDR2 YSYEKL. The CDR3 DNA sequence: TGCGCCAGCAGCCCCCCAGGGGGGAATGAAAAACTGTTTTTT. Protein product: CASSPPGGNEKLFF.

The gene calls are TRBV18 and TRBJ1-6, with D unclear. V lost 3 bases and J lost 5, with 2 bases in between. Per the germline V gene, CDR1 is KGHSH and CDR2 is LQKENI. This CDR3 is 12 amino acids long. DNA for the CDR3: TGTGCCAGCTCACCGAATAATTCACCCCTCCACTTT. It yields the protein CASSPNNSPLHF. The variable domain in full, completed from reference TRBV18 and TRBJ1-6, reads NAGVMQNPRHLVRRRGQEARLRCSPMKGHSHVYWYRQLPEEGLKFMVYLQKENIIDESGMPKERFSAEFPKEGPSILRIQQVVRGDSAAYFCASSPNNSPLHFGNGTRLTVT.

The chain uses TRBV19 and TRBJ2-1; possible D gene TRBD2, 5 bases. The V gene's germline CDR1 is LNHDA and CDR2 SQIVND (reference sequence). V was shortened by 6 bases and J by 0 bases, with 12 bases between the two germline ends. The CDR3 consists of 15 residues. CDR3 nucleotides: TGTGCCAGTAGAGAGCGGAGAAGCTCCTACAATGAGCAGTTCTTC. Translated, it gives CASRERRSSYNEQFF. Full variable domain (outside the CDR3, taken from reference TRBV19 and TRBJ2-1): DGGITQSPKYLFRKEGQNVTLSCEQNLNHDAMYWYRQDPGQGLRLIYYSQIVNDFQKGDIAEGYSVSREKKESFPLTVTSAQKNPTAFYLCASRERRSSYNEQFFGPGTRLTVL.

This clone appeared once. The chain joins TRBV23-1 to TRBJ2-7; D is unresolved. TRBV23-1 is marked as an open reading frame, function uncertain. Between the trimmed V and J ends, which lost 9 bases and 4 bases, there was a span of 13 bases. The CDR3 runs 12 residues. The CDR3 bases are TGCGCCAGGCCAGCGAGTGCGTACGAGCAGTACGTC. Its translation: CARPASAYEQYV.

This clone has only a few counts. This chain links TRBV20-1 with TRBJ1-1; TRBD1 is a possible D gene (5 bases). Germline V CDR1 and CDR2: DFQATT, SNEGSKA (reference sequence). Trimming removed 7 bases at V and 5 bases at J, with 11 bases between. This CDR3 has 11 amino acids. As DNA, the CDR3 is TGCAGTGTGGCAGGGCGGACTGAAGCTTTCTTT. Translating it yields CSVAGRTEAFF.